This section outlines one T cell receptor beta chain sequence together with its context. Its antigen remains unidentified. The sample originates from a study of PD-1 blockade in classical Hodgkin lymphoma. Study observations and caveats: CD8+ TCR diversity did not rise significantly by C4D1, unlike CD4+. TCR diversity at baseline was reported to be reduced in newly diagnosed patients relative to healthy donors. The baseline diversity of complete responders showed similarity to that of newly diagnosed patients. Underlying causes for the observed repertoire differences were not defined, possibly disease activity or prior therapy.

TCRdb's copy holds only in-frame clones and misses some; the assay was immunoSEQ multiplex PCR. The sample contains 1,500 or so clones, roughly 79% of which appear only once. The sample's time point: cycle 4 day 1 (C4D1), after 6 weeks of nivolumab. Exposure to brentuximab vedotin varied, and each patient had relapsed following autologous stem cell transplantation. The investigators isolated CD8+ T cells from thawed PBMCs using magnetic negative selection. Trimming pared 0 bases from V and 8 bases from J, leaving 6 bases between. The CDR3 extends over 12 amino acids. Germline assignment: CDR1 SGHRS and CDR2 YFSETQ.

The chain carries TRBV5-1 and TRBJ2-1, with TRBD1 as a possible D gene (5 bases). The receptor comes from a human donor with classical Hodgkin lymphoma. The donor label of this sample is uncertain. The sequenced sample was CD8+ T cells from blood, obtained before the fourth cycle of nivolumab. The CDR3 sequence is CASSLEGYEQFF. The DNA of the CDR3 is TGCGCCAGCAGCTTGGAGGGGTATGAGCAGTTCTTC.